Reported below is one T cell receptor beta chain. The data are from a study of blood T cell repertoires in COVID-19. Sequencing used immunoSEQ multiplex PCR; TCRdb keeps in-frame clones, though not all of them. This sample carries 40,000 to 45,000 clones, around 94% of them seen once, and the ten largest clones take 8% to 9.5%. Sequencing was performed on peripheral blood. This TCR came from a man aged 45-65 years with active COVID-19.

CDR3 sequence (DNA): TGTGCCAGCAGCTCAAAGACAGTAGCTTATAATTCACCCCTCCACTTT. Translation: CASSSKTVAYNSPLHF. The V and J genes are TRBV5-6 and TRBJ1-6; tentative D call: TRBD1 (5 bases). The germline V gene encodes CDR1 SGHDT and CDR2 YYEEEE. This CDR3 spans 16 amino acids. V was cut by 3 bases and J by 4 bases, with 14 bases left in between.